A single sample is the source of the 23 T cell receptor beta chains below, sequenced in a study of T cell changes during pregnancy in multiple sclerosis. Using immunoSEQ multiplex PCR, the repertoire was profiled, and TCRdb retains in-frame clones only, with some absent. The sample lists approximately 34,000 clones, approximately 90% occurring once. The source material was CD8+ T cells from peripheral blood mononuclear cells, sampled in the first trimester of pregnancy. The receptors come from a female donor with multiple sclerosis, enrolled in a pregnancy study.

This clone has only one observation. The chain combines TRBV9 with TRBJ2-1, with D possibly matching TRBD2 (6 bases). The CDR3 is 15 amino acids. V shed 0 bases and J shed 4 bases, with 11 bases lying between them. Germline values: CDR1 SGDLS, CDR2 YYNGEE. Written as DNA, the CDR3 is TGTGCCAGCAGCGTAGCGGGGACTGTTTACAATGAGCAGTTCTTC. Its protein is CASSVAGTVYNEQFF.

This rearrangement joins TRBV5-4 to TRBJ2-1; TRBD2 aligns across 8 bases. Germline V gives CDR1 SGHNT, CDR2 YYREEE (reference sequence). The junction had 4 bases not matched to a gene; V was cut back by 10 bases and J by 1 base. This CDR3 comprises 13 residues. The CDR3 loop reads CASPSGSYNEQFF. The DNA for the CDR3 is TGTGCCTCACCTAGCGGGTCCTACAATGAGCAGTTCTTC.

This chain connects TRBV27 to TRBJ2-7; 8 nucleotides line up with TRBD2. Germline lookup yields CDR1 MNHEY and CDR2 SMNVEV (reference sequence). Germline trimming cut 3 bases from V and 7 bases from J; bases unmatched to any gene: 5. The CDR3 spans 13 residues. In DNA form, the CDR3 reads TGTGCCAGCAGTTTCGGACTAGCAGGGGAGCAGTACTTC. This encodes CASSFGLAGEQYF.

The V call is TRBV7-8, the J call TRBJ2-7; no reliable D call. Germline CDR1 is SGHVS and CDR2 is FQNEAQ. V dropped 1 base and J dropped 5 bases, with 6 bases sitting between them. The CDR3 runs to 12 residues. Here the CDR3 reads CASSLGGDEQYF. Here the CDR3 DNA reads TGTGCCAGCAGCTTAGGTGGAGACGAGCAGTACTTC.

The V and J genes are TRBV6-6 and TRBJ1-2, with unresolved D. The CDR3 has 9 residues. Per the germline V gene, CDR1 is MNHNY and CDR2 is SVGAGI (reference sequence). With 8 bases removed from V and 9 bases from J, the gap between germline ends came to 7 bases. The CDR3 sequence: CASGPSYTF. CDR3 DNA sequence: TGTGCCAGCGGCCCCAGCTACACCTTC.

V usage is TRBV7-9 and J usage is TRBJ2-7, with TRBD2 matching over 8 bases. V shed 3 bases, J shed 4 bases, and the junction held 2 bases outside the gene matches. This CDR3 spans 13 amino acids. Germline V gives CDR1 SEHNR, CDR2 FQNEAQ (reference sequence). The CDR3 protein is CASSLGLEYEQYF. CDR3 coding DNA: TGTGCCAGCAGCTTGGGACTAGAGTACGAGCAGTACTTC. Looking up the rest from reference TRBV7-9 and TRBJ2-7 gives the full variable domain: DTGVSQNPRHKITKRGQNVTFRCDPISEHNRLYWYRQTLGQGPEFLTYFQNEAQLEKSRLLSDRFSAERPKGSFSTLEIQRTEQGDSAMYLCASSLGLEYEQYFGPGTRLTVT.

The chain employs TRBV28 and TRBJ2-7, with 11 bases fitting TRBD1. The germline V gene has CDR1 MDHEN and CDR2 SYDVKM. V trimming: 10 bases; J trimming: 2 bases; junction bases outside the gene matches: 10. This CDR3 is built from 15 residues. CDR3: CAIQMGDRGTYEQYF. CDR3 nucleotides: TGTGCCATACAGATGGGGGACAGGGGGACCTACGAGCAGTACTTC.

The V gene is TRBV9, the J gene TRBJ2-2, with a weak D call TRBD1 (6 bases). V shed 6 bases and J shed 3 bases, with 6 bases lying between them. In germline, CDR1 is SGDLS, CDR2 YYNGEE. The CDR3 extends over 12 amino acids. The CDR3 sequence is CASKGDTGELFF. For the CDR3, the DNA is TGTGCCAGCAAGGGGGACACCGGGGAGCTGTTTTTT.

This chain's CDR3 is CASSQGQVVAPQHF. CDR3 DNA sequence: TGCGCCAGCAGCCAAGGCCAGGTCGTCGCCCCCCAGCATTTT. The chain combines TRBV4-1 with TRBJ1-5; D not certain. Trimming left V 1 base short and J 10 bases short, with 14 bases between. Germline V gene data show CDR1 as MGHRA and CDR2 as YSYEKL. The CDR3 runs to 14 residues.

The chain carries TRBV7-8 and TRBJ2-7, with 11 bases matching TRBD2. Germline V gene sequence: CDR1 SGHVS, CDR2 FQNEAQ. Trimming at V came to 1 base and at J to 4 bases, leaving 6 bases not matched to a gene. The length of the CDR3 is 16 residues. This CDR3 is CASSLELAGGVYEQYF. The CDR3 DNA reads TGTGCCAGCAGCTTAGAGCTAGCGGGAGGTGTATACGAGCAGTACTTC. Looking up the rest from reference TRBV7-8 and TRBJ2-7 gives the full variable domain: GAGVSQSPRYKVAKRGQDVALRCDPISGHVSLFWYQQALGQGPEFLTYFQNEAQLDKSGLPSDRFFAERPEGSVSTLKIQRTQQEDSAVYLCASSLELAGGVYEQYFGPGTRLTVT.

The rearrangement uses TRBV14 and TRBJ2-7, with TRBD1 matching 8 bases. The germline V gene has CDR1 SGHDN and CDR2 FVKESK. V shed 4 bases and J 3 bases; nucleotides not matched to a gene: 8. The CDR3 has 15 amino acids. The CDR3 DNA sequence: TGTGCCAGCAGCCCCCCCCTTGGACAGGGCTACGAGCAGTACTTC. This translates into CASSPPLGQGYEQYF.

This clone showed up just a few times. The chain joins TRBV11-2 to TRBJ2-2, with D possibly matching TRBD1 (5 bases). Trimming shortened V by 5 bases and J by 7 bases, and 8 bases separated the two germline ends. Germline CDR1 reads SGHAT; CDR2 reads FQNNGV. This CDR3 is 12 amino acids long. The CDR3 sequence: CASSTTVGELFF. The CDR3 coding sequence is TGTGCCAGCAGCACGACAGTCGGGGAGCTGTTTTTT.

The CDR3 DNA is TGTGCCAGCAGCCCTGGGAGCTCTGGAAACACCATATATTTT. Encoded protein: CASSPGSSGNTIYF. The chain couples TRBV6-5 to TRBJ1-3; D is ambiguous. Trimming took 6 bases from V and 0 from J, leaving 9 bases between them. CDR1 and CDR2 from the germline V gene are MNHEY and SVGAGI. CDR3 size: 14 residues.

This clone was seen a single time. The chain has TRBV5-1 and TRBJ2-3, with D possibly TRBD2 on 6 matching bases. V was cut by 2 bases and J by 2 bases, with 6 bases left in between. Germline V gives CDR1 SGHRS, CDR2 YFSETQ. CDR3 length equals 13 residues. This chain's CDR3 is CASSLLATDTQYF. The CDR3 DNA reads as TGCGCCAGCAGCTTACTAGCCACAGATACGCAGTATTTT.

The chain couples TRBV7-9 to TRBJ1-2; D remains unclear. Germline CDR1 and CDR2: SEHNR and FQNEAQ (reference sequence). This CDR3 region has 15 residues. The V and J ends lost 6 bases and 7 bases respectively, with 21 bases between them. The CDR3 nucleotides are TGTGCCAGCAGTCTCCCCGGGGTAACTAGACCTGGCTACACCTTC. Translated, it gives CASSLPGVTRPGYTF.

The CDR3 loop reads CASSLTGGTYNEQFF. DNA of the CDR3: TGCGCCAGCAGCTTAACGGGAGGGACGTACAATGAGCAGTTCTTC. This chain connects TRBV5-1 to TRBJ2-1, with 8 bases identical to TRBD2. The CDR3 runs to 15 residues. Germline V lookup: CDR1 SGHRS, CDR2 YFSETQ. Trimming at V came to 2 bases and at J to 4 bases, leaving 5 bases not matched to a gene.

The table lists this clone with a count of one. The chain employs TRBV27 and TRBJ1-5; D is perhaps TRBD1 (5 bases). The V and J ends lost 2 bases and 4 bases respectively, with 15 bases between them. CDR3 length: 16 residues. The germline V gene encodes CDR1 MNHEY and CDR2 SMNVEV (reference sequence). The CDR3, as DNA: TGTGCCAGCAGTTTAACCGGGGGGTTCGGGAATCAGCCCCAGCATTTT. This encodes CASSLTGGFGNQPQHF.

V usage is TRBV2 and J usage is TRBJ2-7; TRBD1 matches at 7 bases. The CDR3 has 16 amino acids. The germline V gene encodes CDR1 SNHLY and CDR2 FYNNEI. The V segment lost 6 bases and the J segment 0 bases; nucleotides outside the gene matches: 11. Written as DNA, the CDR3 is TGTGCCAGCAGGGGGCACCGGGACAGACTCTCCTACGAGCAGTACTTC. It encodes CASRGHRDRLSYEQYF.

The rearrangement joins TRBV27 to TRBJ1-1; 10 bases agree with TRBD1. CDR3 length: 15 residues. V shed 5 bases and J 0 bases; nucleotides not matched to a gene: 3. Germline CDR1 MNHEY, CDR2 SMNVEV (reference sequence). The DNA of the CDR3 is TGTGCCAGCAGTCTGACAGGGGGCGTGAACACTGAAGCTTTCTTT. Protein sequence: CASSLTGGVNTEAFF.

The chain links TRBV5-5 to TRBJ1-2; TRBD1 might be the D (5 bases). CDR3 length equals 14 residues. Germline assignment: CDR1 SGHKS and CDR2 YYEKEE (reference sequence). V was clipped by 0 bases and J by 4 bases, with 10 bases between them. CDR3 DNA sequence: TGTGCCAGCAGCTTGGGGGACTCTGGCTATGGCTACACCTTC. It is translated as CASSLGDSGYGYTF.

The gene calls are TRBV19 and TRBJ2-3; a possible D gene is TRBD2 (6 bases). CDR1 LNHDA and CDR2 SQIVND come from the germline V gene (reference sequence). V gave up 9 bases and J gave up 2 bases, with 18 bases separating them. The CDR3 covers 15 residues. The CDR3 sequence is CASRAEGLFTDTQYF. The CDR3 DNA is TGTGCCAGCAGGGCCGAGGGACTCTTCACAGATACGCAGTATTTT.

The V and J genes are TRBV10-3 and TRBJ1-5, with 8 positions matching TRBD1. In germline, CDR1 is ENHRY, CDR2 SYGVKD. V was clipped by 2 bases and J by 5 bases; unmatched bases: 2. The CDR3 is made up of 14 amino acids. CDR3 coding DNA: TGTGCCATCAGTGAGCTGACAGGGGATCAGCCCCAGCATTTT. Its translation: CAISELTGDQPQHF.

The chain links TRBV28 to TRBJ2-6; D not certain. This CDR3 has 15 amino acids. Germline CDR1 reads MDHEN; CDR2 reads SYDVKM. Trimming shortened V by 1 base and J by 0 bases, and 4 bases separated the two germline ends. The CDR3 sequence is CASSLYNSGANVLTF. CDR3 nucleotides: TGTGCCAGCAGTTTATACAACTCTGGGGCCAACGTCCTGACTTTC. Using reference TRBV28 and TRBJ2-6 for the parts outside the CDR3, the full variable domain is DVKVTQSSRYLVKRTGEKVFLECVQDMDHENMFWYRQDPGLGLRLIYFSYDVKMKEKGDIPEGYSVSREKKERFSLILESASTNQTSMYLCASSLYNSGANVLTFGAGSRLTVL.